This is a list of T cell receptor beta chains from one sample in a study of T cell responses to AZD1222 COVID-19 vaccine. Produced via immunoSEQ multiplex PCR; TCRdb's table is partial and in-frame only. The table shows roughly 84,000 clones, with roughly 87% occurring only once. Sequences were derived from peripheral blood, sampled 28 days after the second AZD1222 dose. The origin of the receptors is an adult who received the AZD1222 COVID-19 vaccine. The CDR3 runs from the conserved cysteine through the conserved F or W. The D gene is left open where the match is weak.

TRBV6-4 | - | CASRAVGTSGGYTF
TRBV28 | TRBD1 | CVTTLRGPTYGYTF
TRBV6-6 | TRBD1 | CASRPDWGQFYEQYF
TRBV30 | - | CAWSPYQTGLSTDTQYF
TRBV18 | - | CASSPGNGPQHF
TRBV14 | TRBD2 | CASSQGLLAGEDTQYF
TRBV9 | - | CASSVTGTEYEQYF
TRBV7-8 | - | CASSLLWVNTGELFF
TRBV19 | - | CASSKGQTGSPLHF
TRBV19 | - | CASSTYLRTNTGELFF
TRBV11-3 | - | CASSLDGVYGYTF
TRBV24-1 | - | CATSQGDTQYF
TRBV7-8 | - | CASSLALAGPIEQYF
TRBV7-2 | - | CASSLVGDYGYTF
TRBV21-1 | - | CASSKQDRDGYEQYF
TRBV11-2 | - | CASSPRMLGSYSTDTQYF
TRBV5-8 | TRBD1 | CASSWGMKQGDIQYF
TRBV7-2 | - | CASSPRRGPSNQPQHF
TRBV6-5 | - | CASSNWGGSEQYF
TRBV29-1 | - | CSVTQPKLGRVGQPQHF
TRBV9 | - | CASSVDPQGEAFF
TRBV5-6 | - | CASSTPEGVYEQYF
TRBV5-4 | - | CASSLGGVDTDTQYF
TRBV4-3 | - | CASSLTAYTPYEQYF
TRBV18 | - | CASSPSGLPYGYTF
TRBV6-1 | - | CASSDGSNSPLHF
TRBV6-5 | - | CASYAGDAYNSPLHF
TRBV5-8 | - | CASRRDTQYF
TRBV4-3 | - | CASSQDRALNSPLHF
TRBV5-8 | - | CASSLGLYSNQPQHF
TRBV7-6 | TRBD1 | CASSLTSSGTGDEQYF
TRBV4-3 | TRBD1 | CASSQDPQGATEAFF
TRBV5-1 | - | CASSLDGPGYGYTF
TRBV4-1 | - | CASSQDGLKPQHF
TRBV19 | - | CASSDIYEQYF
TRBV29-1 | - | CSVSGTEAFF
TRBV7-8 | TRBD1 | CASSLSRGGHPNTEAFF
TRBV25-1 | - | CASPKSKNIQYF
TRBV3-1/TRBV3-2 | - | CASSQDFKRSPLHF
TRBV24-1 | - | CATSERGTGSYNEQFF
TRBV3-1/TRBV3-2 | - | CASSPYRDKPYF
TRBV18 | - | CASSQGGLNEKLFF
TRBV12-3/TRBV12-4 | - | CASSLGGDEKLFF
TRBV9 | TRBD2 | CASSASSGGHYNEQFF
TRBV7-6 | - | CASSVGLPSYNEQFF
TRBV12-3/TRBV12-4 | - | CASSLVPDTQYF
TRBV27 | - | CASSPRARGQYYGYTF
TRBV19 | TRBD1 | CASRRRQGFDEQFF
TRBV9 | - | CASSVQAGSVNIQYF
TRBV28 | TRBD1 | CASSPSDRGGGQPQHF
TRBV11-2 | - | CASSLDSGVGPQHF